These T cell receptor beta chains were read from a single sample in a study of shared clonotypes between healthy human individuals. Assay used: immunoSEQ multiplex PCR; TCRdb lists only in-frame clones, some missing. The sample shows about 2.1 million clones, 93% of them seen only once. Sequenced sample: naive CD8+ T cells from PBMCs. The receptors come from a man between 18 and 35 years old in good health. Some clones in this sample may be carry-over from other donors' samples. CDR3s include the opening cysteine and the closing phenylalanine or tryptophan. D genes are given only for firm matches. Clone sizes are given selectively: once, few, many, or a class where the clone is expanded.

V	J	D	size	DNA	CDR3
TRBV6-6	TRBJ1-1	-	-	TGTGCCAGCAGTTATTCTCGGGCAGGGAACACTGAAGCTTTCTTT	CASSYSRAGNTEAFF
TRBV5-6	TRBJ1-2	TRBD1	-	TGTGCCAGCAGCTTGGCCGGGACAGGGAACTATGGCTACACCTTC	CASSLAGTGNYGYTF
TRBV7-9	TRBJ2-1	TRBD2	-	TGTGCCAGCAGCCCAGAGACTAGCGGGAGATCCTACAATGAGCAGTTCTTC	CASSPETSGRSYNEQFF
TRBV14	TRBJ2-1	TRBD2	-	TGTGCCAGTGCAGAGCGGGAGTCGTATGAGCAGTTCTTC	CASAERESYEQFF
TRBV2	TRBJ1-6	-	-	TGTGCCAGCAGTGTAAATTCACCCCTCCACTTT	CASSVNSPLHF
TRBV7-9	TRBJ1-5	-	-	TGTGCCAGCAGCAGCGGCACAGGACAGTTACATTTT	CASSSGTGQLHF
TRBV25-1	TRBJ2-7	TRBD2	-	TGTGCCAGCAGTGGGGGGACTAGCGGTTTTTACGAGCAGTACTTC	CASSGGTSGFYEQYF
TRBV28	TRBJ2-3	-	-	TGTGCCAGCAGTTTAAGTAATACGCAGTATTTT	CASSLSNTQYF
TRBV10-3	TRBJ1-2	-	-	TGTGCCATCAGTGACCAGGCCTATGGCTACACCTTC	CAISDQAYGYTF
TRBV9	TRBJ2-5	TRBD1	-	TGTGCCAGCAGCGGGACAGGGGGATTGGAGACCCAGTACTTC	CASSGTGGLETQYF
TRBV2	TRBJ1-4	TRBD1	-	TGTGCCAGCGAGGGGAGGGGACAGGGGCCTGAAAAACTGTTTTTT	CASEGRGQGPEKLFF
TRBV10-3	TRBJ2-3	-	-	TGTGCCATCAGTGAGTCGATGGACCCCCGATCTAGCACAGATACGCAGTATTTT	CAISESMDPRSSTDTQYF
TRBV28	TRBJ2-1	TRBD2	-	TGTGCCACCCTCAGAACTAGCGAGGACAATGAGCAGTTCTTC	CATLRTSEDNEQFF
TRBV28	TRBJ1-1	-	-	TGTGCCAGCAGTTTGGTTTGGTCGGGTACTGAAGCTTTCTTT	CASSLVWSGTEAFF
TRBV25-1	TRBJ2-2	TRBD2	-	TGTGCCAGCATGGACGGGAGGGCATACACCGGGGAGCTGTTTTTT	CASMDGRAYTGELFF
TRBV5-1	TRBJ1-1	-	-	TGCGCCAGCAGCTTGGGCTTGGACAGCACGAACACTGAAGCTTTCTTT	CASSLGLDSTNTEAFF
TRBV7-2	TRBJ2-7	-	-	TGTGCCAGCAGCAACCTTCCCGAGCAGTACTTC	CASSNLPEQYF
TRBV9	TRBJ2-7	TRBD1	-	TGTGCCAGCAGCGCCGGGACAGGGGATTCCTACGAGCAGTACTTC	CASSAGTGDSYEQYF
TRBV28	TRBJ2-6	-	-	TGTGCCAGCAGCACAGGGTTCGGGGCCAACGTCCTGACTTTC	CASSTGFGANVLTF
TRBV5-1	TRBJ1-1	-	-	TGCGCCAGCAAAGGTCTAGGGGGGAACACTGAAGCTTTCTTT	CASKGLGGNTEAFF
TRBV9	TRBJ1-3	-	-	TGTGCCAGCAACCGAGTTCCCTACGGGGGTGGAAACACCATATATTTT	CASNRVPYGGGNTIYF
TRBV29-1	TRBJ2-1	TRBD2	-	TGCAGCGTGTTAGCGGGGTGGGGCAATGAGCAGTTCTTC	CSVLAGWGNEQFF
TRBV29-1	TRBJ2-2	-	-	TGCAGCGTTAAGACGGCGGGGGAGCTGTTTTTT	CSVKTAGELFF
TRBV2	TRBJ2-7	-	once	TGTGCCAGCACGGACAGAGACTACGAGCAGTACTTC	CASTDRDYEQYF
TRBV7-2	TRBJ1-2	TRBD1	-	TGTGCCAGCAGCTCAAGGACAGGGGGTAACGGCTACACCTTC	CASSSRTGGNGYTF
TRBV7-6	TRBJ2-7	TRBD2	-	TGTGCCAGCAGTTATTTAACTCCATTACGCGTACCCTACGCGGGGGTATCCTACGAGCAGTACTTC	CASSYLTPLRVPYAGVSYEQYF
TRBV9	TRBJ2-1	-	-	TGTGCCAGCAGCGTGACAGGGCGGGACACAAGGTGGTACAATGAGCAGTTCTTC	CASSVTGRDTRWYNEQFF
TRBV9	TRBJ2-1	TRBD2	-	TGTGCCAGCACCGTTAGCGGGAGGATCGACAATGAGCAGTTCTTC	CASTVSGRIDNEQFF
TRBV7-8	TRBJ2-3	-	-	TGTGCCAGCAGCTTAGCGCTCCCTAGTTGGGGGCCAGATACGCAGTATTTT	CASSLALPSWGPDTQYF
TRBV11-2	TRBJ1-2	-	-	TGTGCCAGCAGCTTAGGTGCCAGGGGCTATGGCTACACCTTC	CASSLGARGYGYTF
TRBV4-1	TRBJ1-1	TRBD1	few	TGCGCCAGCAGGGACCGGGACAGGGGAGGGGACACTGAAGCTTTCTTT	CASRDRDRGGDTEAFF
TRBV4-3	TRBJ2-1	-	-	TGCGCCAGCAGCCAATCTCAGGTTGTATACAATGAGCAGTTCTTC	CASSQSQVVYNEQFF
TRBV4-3	TRBJ2-5	-	-	TGCGCCAGCAGCCAGGAAGTCAGGGGTGAGGGGACCCAAGAGACCCAGTACTTC	CASSQEVRGEGTQETQYF
TRBV27	TRBJ2-7	TRBD1	-	TGTGCCAGCAGTCCCTTGCCAGGGGGATCCCAATCCTACGAGCAGTACTTC	CASSPLPGGSQSYEQYF
TRBV7-6	TRBJ2-5	TRBD1	-	TGTGCCAGCAGCTTATCCGGGACAGGGGGTTGGGAGACCCAGTACTTC	CASSLSGTGGWETQYF
TRBV6-5	TRBJ1-2	TRBD1	-	TGTGCCAGCAGTTACTCCACAGGGGATGGCTACACCTTC	CASSYSTGDGYTF
TRBV19	TRBJ2-2	TRBD1	-	TGTGCCAGTAGTATTAGGCAGGGGGCGGCCGGGGAGCTGTTTTTT	CASSIRQGAAGELFF
TRBV9	TRBJ2-3	-	-	TGTGCCAGCAGCGTAGCGGGACTTCGGAGCACAGATACGCAGTATTTT	CASSVAGLRSTDTQYF
TRBV7-2	TRBJ1-1	TRBD1	once	TGTGCCAGCAGCTCTACGGACAGGGCGTACACTGAAGCTTTCTTT	CASSSTDRAYTEAFF
TRBV9	TRBJ2-1	-	-	TGTGCCAGCAGCGCAGGGAGGTACAATGAGCAGTTCTTC	CASSAGRYNEQFF
TRBV5-6	TRBJ1-2	-	-	TGTGCCAGCAGCTTGGGTTCAGGTCAGGGTGGCTACACCTTC	CASSLGSGQGGYTF
TRBV30	TRBJ2-1	TRBD1	-	TGTGCCTGGAGTACGGGACAGGCCAGTGAGCAGTTCTTC	CAWSTGQASEQFF
TRBV14	TRBJ2-1	TRBD2	-	TGTGCCAGCAGATTACTAGCGGGAGGGTTTTACAATGAGCAGTTCTTC	CASRLLAGGFYNEQFF
TRBV13	TRBJ2-7	-	-	TGTGCCAGCAGCTTAGCGGCTCGCTACGAGCAGTACTTC	CASSLAARYEQYF
TRBV4-2	TRBJ2-1	-	-	TGTGCCAGCAGCGTAAGCGGATTTAGCTCCTACAATGAGCAGTTCTTC	CASSVSGFSSYNEQFF
TRBV14	TRBJ1-2	-	-	TGTGCCAGCAGCCAAGTCCGGGGGATCGACTATGGCTACACCTTC	CASSQVRGIDYGYTF